This T cell receptor (beta chain) came from a study of blood T cell repertoires in COVID-19. Study information: Acute and convalescent COVID-19 samples came from the United States, Italy and Spain.

In terms of age and location, participants ranged from roughly 18 to 95 years and lived in approximately 26 US areas. Two negative PCRs, clearance, or symptom resolution had been documented for recovered Cohort 3 donors. CDR1 SGHNT and CDR2 YYREEE come from the germline V gene (reference sequence). The V and J ends lost 0 bases and 3 bases, in that order; junction bases with no gene match: 5. The CDR3 runs 16 residues. In the study's own analysis: Amplified reference gene primers provided the basis for estimating nucleated cell counts. Measured with immunoSEQ multiplex PCR; TCRdb has only the in-frame clones, and not every one. D and trimming come from the DNA, and the V and J calls and clone size come from that table. The sample shows about 330,000 clones, approximately 89% of them seen only once.

The sample taken for sequencing was PBMCs or T cells enriched from blood (not recorded which). The chain employs TRBV5-4 and TRBJ2-7; 11 bases line up with TRBD2. The TCR sequence derives from a man younger than 40 who had recovered from COVID-19. For the CDR3, the DNA is TGTGCCAGCAGCTTGGCGGCTAGCGGGGGGAGCTACGAGCAGTACTTC. This gives the protein CASSLAASGGSYEQYF. Full variable domain (outside the CDR3, taken from reference TRBV5-4 and TRBJ2-7): ETGVTQSPTHLIKTRGQQVTLRCSSQSGHNTVSWYQQALGQGPQFIFQYYREEENGRGNFPPRFSGLQFPNYSSELNVNALELDDSALYLCASSLAASGGSYEQYFGPGTRLTVT.